Shown below are 9 T cell receptor beta chains from a single sample sequenced in a study of vaccination and CD4 T cells after COVID-19. Cultured CD4+ T-cell DNA underwent Oncomine TCR Beta short-read sequencing. TCRdb re-analysed the PCR reads in MiXCR, keeping a single row per CDR3 protein. Among under 25,000 distinct CDR3 sequences listed, around two fifths were seen once. These receptors have no identified antigens. Sample treatment: roughly 10-day PBMC culture with coronavirus spike peptide pools or control peptides (ViraFEST assay). The sequencing sample was made of CD4+ T cells from blood, cultured in vitro. The receptor source for this set is a human donor who had recovered from COVID-19.

As for this clonotype: This CDR3 fails to terminate in the conserved phenylalanine or tryptophan, so it likely reflects a read error. This chain uses TRBV7-3 with TRBJ1-2, with no clear D. CDR3 length: 13 amino acids. The germline V gene has CDR1 SGHTA and CDR2 FQGTGA. Trimming shortened V by 5 bases and J by 2 bases, and 9 bases separated the two germline ends. CDR3 DNA: TGTGCCAGCAGCGGCCAGGAGAACTATGGCTACACCCTC. Amino acids: CASSGQENYGYTL.

The genes are TRBV5-1 and TRBJ2-7, with D hard to call. Germline CDR1 is SGHRS and CDR2 is YFSETQ. V was cut by 7 bases and J by 2 bases, with 13 bases left in between. This CDR3 has 13 residues. Written as DNA, the CDR3 is TGCGCCAGCTCATCGGCAGATACCTACGAGCAGTACTTC. It encodes CASSSADTYEQYF.

This clonotype was counted only a few times. This chain connects TRBV24-1 to TRBJ1-1; TRBD1 is a possible D gene (6 bases). V gave up 4 bases and J gave up 3 bases, with 14 bases separating them. Germline assignment: CDR1 KGHDR and CDR2 SFDVKD. The CDR3 sequence is 15 residues long. The CDR3 DNA follows: TGTGCCACCAGTGACCCACAGGGAGGGGACACTGAAGCTTTCTTT. Translation gives CATSDPQGGDTEAFF.

The V gene is TRBV11-2, the J gene TRBJ2-7; D is possibly TRBD1 (6 bases). V lost 5 bases, J lost 0 bases, and 11 bases lay in between. CDR1 and CDR2 from the germline V gene are SGHAT and FQNNGV. The CDR3 totals 14 residues. CDR3 bases: TGTGCCAGCAGCCGGACAGTAAGCTCCTACGAGCAGTACTTC. It yields the protein CASSRTVSSYEQYF.

V gene TRBV24-1 combines with J gene TRBJ1-5; D gene unclear. The CDR3 covers 11 residues. The germline V gene has CDR1 KGHDR and CDR2 SFDVKD. Deletions cut 7 bases from V and 11 bases from J, with 11 bases between. CDR3 sequence (DNA): TGTGCCACCAGCGACACATTGTCCCAGCATTTT. Amino acid sequence: CATSDTLSQHF.

This clonotype was picked up a small number of times. The gene calls are TRBV6-2 or TRBV6-3 and TRBJ1-1; D uncertain. Germline CDR1 and CDR2: MNHEY and SVGEGT. The CDR3 runs 14 residues. The germline V and J ends were trimmed by 6 bases and 0 bases, with 11 bases remaining between them. CDR3: CASREQLMNTEAFF. DNA for the CDR3: TGTGCCAGCAGGGAACAGCTCATGAACACTGAAGCTTTCTTT.

The chain recombines TRBV21-1 with TRBJ2-3; the D call in the table, TRBD1, was not verified against the DNA. TRBV21-1 is assigned pseudogene status. The CDR3 length is 19 residues. CDR3 coding DNA: TGTGCCAGGTCTCTTTTAGTGCGCGGGGGGAATGGTATTGCAGATACGCAGTATTTT. It specifies CARSLLVRGGNGIADTQYF.

This sequence joins TRBV21-1 and TRBJ2-1; the table's D call TRBD2 went unverified against the DNA. TRBV21-1 is described as a pseudogene. There are 18 residues in the CDR3. The CDR3 is CASSKGGSGYNSYNEQFF. The CDR3 bases are TGTGCCAGCAGCAAAGGTGGTAGCGGATATAACTCCTACAATGAGCAGTTCTTC.

This clonotype was counted a few times. The chain couples TRBV11-2 to TRBJ2-7; the D gene is possibly TRBD2 (6 bases). The ends were cut back, 1 base at V and 4 bases at J, with 14 bases in the middle. CDR3 length equals 15 residues. Per germline, CDR1 SGHAT and CDR2 FQNNGV. CDR3 sequence reads: CASSLVRGSGYEQYF. CDR3 nucleotide sequence: TGTGCCAGCAGCTTAGTTCGGGGGTCGGGTTACGAGCAGTACTTC. The whole variable domain, filled in from reference TRBV11-2 and TRBJ2-7, reads EAGVAQSPRYKIIEKRQSVAFWCNPISGHATLYWYQQILGQGPKLLIQFQNNGVVDDSQLPKDRFSAERLKGVDSTLKIQPAKLEDSAVYLCASSLVRGSGYEQYFGPGTRLTVT.